These 21 T cell receptor beta chains were sequenced from one sample in a study of T cell responses to AZD1222 COVID-19 vaccine. Method: immunoSEQ multiplex PCR; TCRdb's copy keeps in-frame clones and lacks some. The table has 90,000 to 100,000 clones, roughly 91% seen once; the top ten hold approximately 7%. The material was peripheral blood, obtained on day 0 of AZD1222 vaccination. These receptor sequences come from an adult in good health.

The chain uses TRBV5-1 and TRBJ1-1; D is possibly TRBD1 (6 bases). CDR1 and CDR2 (germline): SGHRS, YFSETQ. Trimming pared 4 bases from V and 2 bases from J, leaving 9 bases between. The CDR3 is made up of 13 amino acids. CDR3 nucleotides: TGCGCCAGCAGCGAACAGGGAAACACTGAAGCTTTCTTT. Residues: CASSEQGNTEAFF. Complete variable domain (other parts from reference TRBV5-1 and TRBJ1-1): KAGVTQTPRYLIKTRGQQVTLSCSPISGHRSVSWYQQTPGQGLQFLFEYFSETQRNKGNFPGRFSGRQFSNSRSEMNVSTLELGDSALYLCASSEQGNTEAFFGQGTRLTVV.

The CDR3: CASSGPDPAFF. As DNA, the CDR3 is TGTGCCAGCAGCGGGCCCGACCCGGCTTTCTTT. V gene TRBV4-2 combines with J gene TRBJ1-1; D not resolved. This CDR3 contains 11 residues. CDR1 and CDR2 from the germline V gene are LGHNA and YNFKEQ. Trimming pared 5 bases from V and 11 bases from J, leaving 12 bases between.

Only a few counts were recorded for this clone. The genes are TRBV2 and TRBJ2-2; 7 bases match TRBD2. This CDR3 has 13 residues. V lost 6 bases, J lost 7 bases, and 5 bases stayed unmatched. Germline CDR1 and CDR2: SNHLY and FYNNEI. The CDR3 reads CASRLSGFGELFF. CDR3 DNA sequence: TGTGCCAGCAGACTTAGCGGGTTCGGGGAGCTGTTTTTT.

This clone came up a few times. The V call is TRBV7-8, the J call TRBJ1-6; possibly TRBD1 for D (6 bases). The CDR3 runs to 15 residues. V gave up 3 bases and J gave up 7 bases, with 13 bases separating them. Germline loops: CDR1 SGHVS, CDR2 FQNEAQ. The chain's CDR3 is CASSLQGTRNSPLHF. CDR3 nucleotides: TGTGCCAGCAGCTTGCAGGGGACCCGAAATTCACCCCTCCACTTT.

The rearrangement uses TRBV5-4 and TRBJ2-7; D not certain. CDR1 is SGHNT and CDR2 is YYREEE in the germline V gene (reference sequence). This CDR3 is built from 12 residues. V lost 4 bases and J lost 2, with 7 bases in between. The CDR3 loop is CASSATAYEQYF. For the CDR3, the DNA is TGTGCCAGCAGCGCTACAGCCTACGAGCAGTACTTC.

This rearrangement joins TRBV9 to TRBJ2-2, with 8 bases aligning to TRBD1. J lost 1 base, V lost 0 bases, and 5 bases had no gene match. This CDR3 contains 17 residues. Germline V gene sequence: CDR1 SGDLS, CDR2 YYNGEE. DNA of the CDR3: TGTGCCAGCAGCGTAGCTTCCAGGGGGCGGAACACCGGGGAGCTGTTTTTT. Translating it yields CASSVASRGRNTGELFF.

The CDR3 loop reads CASSAGSNTEAFF. The CDR3 DNA follows: TGTGCCAGCAGCGCGGGCTCGAACACTGAAGCTTTCTTT. The genes are TRBV7-2 and TRBJ1-1; D not resolved. V was clipped by 5 bases and J by 1 base, with 8 bases between them. The CDR3 contains 13 residues. Germline CDR1 SGHTA, CDR2 FQGNSA.

This chain links TRBV28 with TRBJ1-1, with D possibly being TRBD1 (5 bases). Germline loops: CDR1 MDHEN, CDR2 SYDVKM. CDR3 length: 14 residues. Trimming removed 7 bases from V and 4 bases from J, with 16 bases in between. The CDR3 region is CASNSGTKGTEAFF. The CDR3 DNA is TGTGCCAGCAATTCCGGGACTAAGGGCACTGAAGCTTTCTTT.

This chain uses TRBV28 with TRBJ1-4, with 7 nucleotides matching TRBD1. The CDR3 contains 14 residues. V lost 8 bases, J lost 2 bases, and 5 bases stayed unmatched. Germline CDR1 and CDR2: MDHEN and SYDVKM. CDR3 sequence (DNA): TGTGCCAGCGTCTCAGGGGGGACTAATGAAAAACTGTTTTTT. Translating it yields CASVSGGTNEKLFF.

The chain couples TRBV9 to TRBJ1-2, with D unresolved. Germline V CDR1 and CDR2: SGDLS, YYNGEE. Trimming pared 0 bases from V and 4 bases from J, leaving 13 bases between. This CDR3 region has 15 residues. The CDR3 region is CASSVAVAAFYGYTF. The CDR3 DNA reads TGTGCCAGCAGCGTAGCTGTAGCAGCTTTCTATGGCTACACCTTC. The full variable domain, with the rest looked up from reference TRBV9 and TRBJ1-2, is DSGVTQTPKHLITATGQRVTLRCSPRSGDLSVYWYQQSLDQGLQFLIQYYNGEERAKGNILERFSAQQFPDLHSELNLSSLELGDSALYFCASSVAVAAFYGYTFGSGTRLTVV.

The V and J genes are TRBV6-5 and TRBJ2-7; the D gene could be TRBD1 or TRBD2 (5 bases each). V lost 7 bases, J lost 3 bases, and 13 bases lay in between. The CDR3 has 13 residues. Germline V gives CDR1 MNHEY, CDR2 SVGAGI. In DNA form, the CDR3 reads TGTGCCAGCAACGGGGCTAGCAGCTACGAGCAGTACTTC. It translates to CASNGASSYEQYF.

This rearrangement joins TRBV29-1 to TRBJ2-7; D possibly uses TRBD1 or TRBD2 (5 bases each). Per germline, CDR1 SQVTM and CDR2 ANQGSEA. V was clipped by 1 base and J by 3 bases, with 7 bases between them. The CDR3 sequence is 12 residues long. CDR3 region: CSVEGDDYEQYF. The CDR3 DNA is TGCAGCGTTGAAGGGGACGACTACGAGCAGTACTTC.

This rearrangement joins TRBV11-3 to TRBJ2-1; 13 positions agree with TRBD2. From germline, CDR1 is SGHNT and CDR2 YENEEA. The CDR3 sequence is 16 residues long. V lost 4 bases and J lost 8; bases outside the gene matches: 8. The CDR3 coding sequence is TGTGCCAGCAGCTCCCCCGGGACTAGCGGGACGGATGAGCAGTTCTTC. It yields the protein CASSSPGTSGTDEQFF. Full variable domain (rest looked up from reference TRBV11-3 and TRBJ2-1): EAGVVQSPRYKIIEKKQPVAFWCNPISGHNTLYWYLQNLGQGPELLIRYENEEAVDDSQLPKDRFSAERLKGVDSTLKIQPAELGDSAVYLCASSSPGTSGTDEQFFGPGTRLTVL.

V usage is TRBV6-5 and J usage is TRBJ2-3, with 11 bases identical to TRBD2. This CDR3 is built from 15 residues. Germline CDR1 and CDR2: MNHEY and SVGAGI. Unmatched junction bases numbered 7, after V lost 5 bases and J lost 6 bases. The CDR3 DNA sequence: TGTGCCAGCAGTCCGACTAGCGGGGACAGGGATACGCAGTATTTT. It yields the protein CASSPTSGDRDTQYF.

The chain joins TRBV9 to TRBJ2-1; possible D gene TRBD1, 6 bases. CDR3 length: 15 amino acids. V dropped 6 bases and J dropped 4 bases, with 17 bases sitting between them. The germline V gene has CDR1 SGDLS and CDR2 YYNGEE. The chain's CDR3 is CASTSGDFPYNEQFF. DNA for the CDR3: TGTGCCAGCACCTCAGGGGATTTCCCTTACAATGAGCAGTTCTTC.

The rearrangement links TRBV5-4 to TRBJ1-2; no definite D call. Trimming cost V 3 bases and J 1 base, with 16 bases left between them. Per the germline V gene, CDR1 is SGHNT and CDR2 is YYREEE (reference sequence). The CDR3 has 16 residues. The CDR3 sequence: CASSSPNHGSNYGYTF. Written as DNA, the CDR3 is TGTGCCAGCAGCTCCCCTAACCACGGAAGTAACTATGGCTACACCTTC.

This chain uses TRBV7-9 with TRBJ1-2, with TRBD1 matching 9 bases. After removal of 5 bases from V and 2 bases from J, the junction contained 3 bases not matched to a gene. This CDR3 region has 14 residues. Germline loops: CDR1 SEHNR, CDR2 FQNEAQ (reference sequence). Written as DNA, the CDR3 is TGTGCCAGCAGCACCGGGACAGGGAACTATGGCTACACCTTC. This gives the protein CASSTGTGNYGYTF.

The rearrangement links TRBV7-2 to TRBJ1-1, with D unresolved. Between the trimmed V and J ends, which lost 5 bases and 4 bases, there was a span of 11 bases. The CDR3 is 13 amino acids. Germline CDR1 SGHTA, CDR2 FQGNSA. The CDR3 sequence is CASSLKRGTEAFF. CDR3 in DNA: TGTGCCAGCAGCCTTAAACGGGGCACTGAAGCTTTCTTT.

The genes are TRBV7-9 and TRBJ2-2, with D possibly being TRBD2 (6 bases). Trimming left V 0 bases short and J 3 bases short, with 11 bases between. CDR3 length: 16 amino acids. Germline CDR1 SEHNR, CDR2 FQNEAQ (reference sequence). CDR3 DNA: TGTGCCAGCAGCTTAGCTCCGGGCGGGGACACCGGGGAGCTGTTTTTT. It specifies CASSLAPGGDTGELFF.

The rearrangement joins TRBV18 to TRBJ2-1; 7 bases line up with TRBD2. Unmatched junction bases numbered 4, after V lost 2 bases and J lost 3 bases. Germline loops: CDR1 KGHSH, CDR2 LQKENI. The CDR3 extends over 15 amino acids. CDR3 sequence reads: CASSPVAGYYNEQFF. CDR3 nucleotides: TGTGCCAGCTCACCAGTAGCGGGCTACTACAATGAGCAGTTCTTC. The full variable domain, completed using reference TRBV18 and TRBJ2-1, is NAGVMQNPRHLVRRRGQEARLRCSPMKGHSHVYWYRQLPEEGLKFMVYLQKENIIDESGMPKERFSAEFPKEGPSILRIQQVVRGDSAAYFCASSPVAGYYNEQFFGPGTRLTVL.

The chain couples TRBV5-4 to TRBJ2-5; TRBD2 is a possible D gene (5 bases). The CDR3 totals 15 residues. CDR1 is SGHNT and CDR2 is YYREEE in the germline V gene (reference sequence). The V and J ends lost 3 bases and 4 bases respectively, with 16 bases between them. The chain's CDR3 is CASSSPSRGGETQYF. The CDR3 DNA reads as TGTGCCAGCAGCTCGCCGTCTAGAGGAGGAGAGACCCAGTACTTC.